Listed below are T cell receptor beta chains from one sample, sequenced in a study of T cells in Graves' hyperthyroidism and ophthalmopathy. Using its own MiXCR run on the multiplex PCR reads, TCRdb lists one record per CDR3 protein. The sample includes hundreds of thousands of distinct CDR3 sequences, roughly 15% seen only once; the top ten take over 3.5%. Sequencing was done on a sample of blood. These receptors came from a woman between 35 and 50 years old with Graves' ophthalmopathy. Each CDR3 is given with its conserved first and last residue. Fields, in order: D gene, V gene, clone size, J gene, CDR3 DNA, CDR3 protein. The D gene is left open where the match is weak. Rows give clone size only sometimes, using once, few, many, or a class for an expanded clone.

-	TRBV7-9	many	TRBJ2-5	TGTGCCAGCGCAGGAAGGGCCCAGTACTTC	CASAGRAQYF
TRBD2	TRBV7-8	few	TRBJ2-2	TGTGCCAGCAGCTTAATCGGGAGCGGGAGGGCCCAAGCCGGGGAGCTGTTTTTT	CASSLIGSGRAQAGELFF
-	TRBV20-1	many	TRBJ2-7	TGCAGTGCTAGAGATCCAGGTGGGAGTACCTACGAGCAGTACTTC	CSARDPGGSTYEQYF
-	TRBV6-1	-	TRBJ1-2	TGTGCCAGCACGGGCAGGGGACGCCTCTATGGCTACACCTTC	CASTGRGRLYGYTF
-	TRBV20-1	many	TRBJ2-7	TGCAGTGCACCGATGGGGGCTTACTACGAGCAGTACTTC	CSAPMGAYYEQYF
-	TRBV5-4	few	TRBJ1-1	TGTGCCAGCAGCTTGGCCTCAGGGGATGAAGCTTTCTTT	CASSLASGDEAFF
-	TRBV2	many	TRBJ2-2	TGTGCCAGCAGCGCATCACAGGGAGCGCCGAACACCGGGGAGCTGTTTTTT	CASSASQGAPNTGELFF
-	TRBV11-2	once	TRBJ2-7	TGTGCCAGCAGCTTAGATCTGGACAGAGCCTACGAGCAGTACTTC	CASSLDLDRAYEQYF
-	TRBV11-2	many	TRBJ1-2	TGTGCCAGCGGCCCGGCGGGGGAAAACTATGGCTACACCTTC	CASGPAGENYGYTF
-	TRBV19	many	TRBJ1-2	TGTGCCAGTAGTATAGATCTGAACTATGGCTACACCTTC	CASSIDLNYGYTF
-	TRBV4-2	many	TRBJ1-1	TGTGCCAGCAGCCATCTCTATCAGCCTCCGACTGAAGCTTTCTTT	CASSHLYQPPTEAFF
TRBD2	TRBV7-2	many	TRBJ2-7	TGTGCCAGCAGCTTCAGCGGGGGGTCCTACGAGCAGTACTTC	CASSFSGGSYEQYF
-	TRBV9	many	TRBJ2-7	TGTGCCAGCAGCGTATCACGGGACCATAACGAGCAGTACTTC	CASSVSRDHNEQYF
-	TRBV9	many	TRBJ2-1	TGTGCCAGCAGCGTAGAACCCCCGGGCAGGGCCAATGAGCAGTTCTTC	CASSVEPPGRANEQFF
TRBD1	TRBV6-2/TRBV6-3	many	TRBJ1-1	TGTGCCAGCAGCCCAGACAGGGACCCCACCACTGAAGCTTTCTTT	CASSPDRDPTTEAFF
-	TRBV28	many	TRBJ2-7	TGTGCCAGCACCACTGAAGGGTACTACGAGCAGTACTTC	CASTTEGYYEQYF
TRBD1	TRBV4-1	few	TRBJ2-2	TGCGCCAGCAGCGCCAGACAGGGGGACACCGGGGAGCTGTTTTTT	CASSARQGDTGELFF
-	TRBV19	many	TRBJ1-1	TGTGCCAGTAGTATCGGGCAGCCGAACACTGAAGCTTTCTTT	CASSIGQPNTEAFF
TRBD2	TRBV13	-	TRBJ2-7	TGTGCCAGCAGCTTTTCTAGCGGGAATGGCGAGCAGTACTTC	CASSFSSGNGEQYF
-	TRBV11-2	many	TRBJ2-5	TGTGCCAGCAGCCAGGGCCTATCGCCTGAAGAGACCCAGTACTTC	CASSQGLSPEETQYF
-	TRBV4-3	few	TRBJ1-6	TGCGCCAGCAGCCAAGCGCGAGGCGGCGGGGGCGTTTCACCCCTCCACTTT	CASSQARGGGGVSPLHF
-	TRBV30	-	TRBJ2-5	TGTGCCTGGAGTGTAGGGTCTACGGGTTTCGGGGATCCCCAGTACTTC	CAWSVGSTGFGDPQYF
-	TRBV7-9	-	TRBJ2-5	TGTGCCAGCAGCTTAGGGTTCGGGCAGGGAAGTGAGACCCAGTACTTC	CASSLGFGQGSETQYF
-	TRBV6-1	many	TRBJ1-1	TGTGCCAGCAGTCGGAGGGGAGGAGGCACTGAAGCTTTCTTT	CASSRRGGGTEAFF
-	TRBV27	many	TRBJ2-5	TGTGCCAGCAGTTTTTACGCGGGGCACCAAGAGACCCAGTACTTC	CASSFYAGHQETQYF
-	TRBV30	many	TRBJ2-7	TGTGCCTGGAGTGGTTACACGTACGAGCAGTACTTC	CAWSGYTYEQYF
TRBD2	TRBV28	many	TRBJ2-7	TGTGCCAGCAGTTCGCCACTAGCGGAACTCTCCTACGAGCAGTACTTC	CASSSPLAELSYEQYF
-	TRBV2	-	TRBJ2-7	TGTGCCAACGATGGGCCCCCGCCGGACGAGCAGTACTTC	CANDGPPPDEQYF
-	TRBV12-3/TRBV12-4	many	TRBJ1-1	TGTGCCAGCAGTCCAGGGTACACTGAAGCTTTCTTT	CASSPGYTEAFF
-	TRBV3-1	few	TRBJ1-2	TGTGCCAGCAGCCAGACCCCGAGCTATGGCTACACCTTC	CASSQTPSYGYTF
-	TRBV4-2	many	TRBJ2-7	TGTGCCAGCAGCCAAGGACAGGGAGGACTCGAGCAGTACTTC	CASSQGQGGLEQYF
TRBD1	TRBV20-1	many	TRBJ2-7	TGCAGTGCTAGAGATTCTGGGACAGGTTCAATCGAGCAGTACTTC	CSARDSGTGSIEQYF
-	TRBV10-1	many	TRBJ1-1	TGCGCCAGCAGCGTCGTTGGGGCCGGTGAAGCTTTCTTT	CASSVVGAGEAFF
-	TRBV10-1	many	TRBJ2-5	TGCGCCAGCAGTGATCCCAAACAAGAGACCCAGTACTTC	CASSDPKQETQYF
TRBD2	TRBV29-1	many	TRBJ2-7	TGCAGCGTTGAAGAGAGGTGGGGGGGGGACGAGCAGTACTTC	CSVEERWGGDEQYF
-	TRBV29-1	-	TRBJ2-7	TGCAGCGTTGACGGTGCGGGCGGAACCTACGAGCAGTACTTC	CSVDGAGGTYEQYF
-	TRBV6-2/TRBV6-3	-	TRBJ1-1	TGTGCCAGCAGTTACCGTTGGGCAACGAGCACTGAAGCTTTCTTT	CASSYRWATSTEAFF
TRBD2	TRBV5-1	few	TRBJ2-7	TGCGCCAGCAGCCTAAATAGCGGGGGCTCCTACGAGCAGTACTTC	CASSLNSGGSYEQYF
-	TRBV29-1	many	TRBJ2-7	TGCAGCGTTGAAGAGGCAGCACAAACCACCTACGAGCAGTACTTC	CSVEEAAQTTYEQYF
TRBD2	TRBV11-2	many	TRBJ2-5	TGTGCCAGCAGCTTACATAGAAACCTAGCGGGAGGGCCGGGGACCCAGTACTTC	CASSLHRNLAGGPGTQYF
-	TRBV7-6	many	TRBJ2-2	TGTGCCAGCAGCCCTGGACTTAGGGCGGACACCGGGGAGCTGTTTTTT	CASSPGLRADTGELFF
-	TRBV27	few	TRBJ2-6	TGTGCCACAACCGCTAGGTTCGCTTCAGGCAACGTCCTGACTTTC	CATTARFASGNVLTF
-	TRBV6-2/TRBV6-3	many	TRBJ2-7	TGTGCCAGCACCGAAACAGGGAGCGAGCAGTACTTC	CASTETGSEQYF
-	TRBV12-3/TRBV12-4	many	TRBJ2-2	TGTGCCAGCAGTCTTCTAGGATACACCGGGGAGCTGTTTTTT	CASSLLGYTGELFF
-	TRBV28	many	TRBJ2-7	TGTGCCACCCTCCTGGACGGTGACAGCGAGCAGTACTTC	CATLLDGDSEQYF
TRBD2	TRBV7-2	many	TRBJ2-5	TGTGCCAGCAGCTTAGTATCCAGCGGGGAAGAGACCCAGTACTTC	CASSLVSSGEETQYF
TRBD1	TRBV20-1	many	TRBJ2-5	TGCAGTGCTAGAGAACCTACCGGGACAGGGACCTCGAGCACCCAGTACTTC	CSAREPTGTGTSSTQYF
-	TRBV7-9	many	TRBJ2-7	TGTGCCAGCGAGCGAGAGCCCGGATACGAGCAGTACTTC	CASEREPGYEQYF